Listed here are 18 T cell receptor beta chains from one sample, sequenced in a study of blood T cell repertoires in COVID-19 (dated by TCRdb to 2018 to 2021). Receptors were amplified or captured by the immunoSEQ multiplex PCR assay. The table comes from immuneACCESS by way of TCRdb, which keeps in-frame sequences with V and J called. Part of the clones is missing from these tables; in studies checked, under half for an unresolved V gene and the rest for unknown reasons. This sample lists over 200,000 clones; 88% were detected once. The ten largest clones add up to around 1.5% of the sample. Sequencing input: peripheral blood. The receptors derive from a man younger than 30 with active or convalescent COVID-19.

The CDR3 reads CASSSHRAFSGANVLTF. CDR3 coding DNA: TGTGCCAGTAGTAGTCACAGGGCTTTCTCTGGGGCCAACGTCCTGACTTTC. This chain connects TRBV19 to TRBJ2-6; perhaps TRBD1 as D (6 bases). V was clipped by 4 bases and J by 0 bases, with 13 bases between them. This CDR3 is built from 17 residues. Germline V gene lookup returns CDR1 LNHDA and CDR2 SQIVND (reference sequence).

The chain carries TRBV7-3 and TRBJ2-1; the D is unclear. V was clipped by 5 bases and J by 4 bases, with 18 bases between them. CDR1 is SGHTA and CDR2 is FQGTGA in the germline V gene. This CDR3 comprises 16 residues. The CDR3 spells CASSATSPAKYNEQFF. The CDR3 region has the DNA TGTGCCAGCAGCGCAACCTCACCAGCGAAATACAATGAGCAGTTCTTC.

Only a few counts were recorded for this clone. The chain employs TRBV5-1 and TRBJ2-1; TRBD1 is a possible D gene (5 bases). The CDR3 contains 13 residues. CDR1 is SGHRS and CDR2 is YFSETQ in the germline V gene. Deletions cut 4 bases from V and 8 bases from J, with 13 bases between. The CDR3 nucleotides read TGCGCCAGCAGCCCTCCAGGGATGCATGAGCAGTTCTTC. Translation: CASSPPGMHEQFF.

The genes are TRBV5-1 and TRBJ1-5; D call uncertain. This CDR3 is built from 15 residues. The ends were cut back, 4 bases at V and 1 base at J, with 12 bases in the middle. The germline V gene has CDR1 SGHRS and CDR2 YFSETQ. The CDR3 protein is CASSPSGVSNQPQHF. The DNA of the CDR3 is TGCGCCAGCAGCCCCTCGGGTGTCAGCAATCAGCCCCAGCATTTT. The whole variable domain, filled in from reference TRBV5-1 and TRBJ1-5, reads KAGVTQTPRYLIKTRGQQVTLSCSPISGHRSVSWYQQTPGQGLQFLFEYFSETQRNKGNFPGRFSGRQFSNSRSEMNVSTLELGDSALYLCASSPSGVSNQPQHFGDGTRLSIL.

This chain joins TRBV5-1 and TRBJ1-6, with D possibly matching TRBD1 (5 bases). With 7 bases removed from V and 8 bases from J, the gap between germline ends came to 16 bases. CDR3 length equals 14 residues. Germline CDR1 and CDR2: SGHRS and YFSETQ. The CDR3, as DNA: TGCGCCAGCTCAAGCGGGGGAAGGGATTCACCCCTCCACTTT. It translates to CASSSGGRDSPLHF.

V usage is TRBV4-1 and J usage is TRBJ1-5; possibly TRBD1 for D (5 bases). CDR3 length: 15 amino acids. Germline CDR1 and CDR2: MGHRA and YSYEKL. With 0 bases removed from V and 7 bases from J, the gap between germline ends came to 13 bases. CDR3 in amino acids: CASSQDPAGGQPQHF. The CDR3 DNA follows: TGCGCCAGCAGCCAAGACCCGGCGGGGGGACAGCCCCAGCATTTT.

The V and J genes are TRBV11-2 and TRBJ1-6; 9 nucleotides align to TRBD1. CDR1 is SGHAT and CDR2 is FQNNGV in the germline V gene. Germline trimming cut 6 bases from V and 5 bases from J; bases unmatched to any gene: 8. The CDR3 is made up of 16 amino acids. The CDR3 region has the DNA TGTGCCAGCAGAATAACAGGACAGGGGAATAATTCACCCCTCCACTTT. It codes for CASRITGQGNNSPLHF.

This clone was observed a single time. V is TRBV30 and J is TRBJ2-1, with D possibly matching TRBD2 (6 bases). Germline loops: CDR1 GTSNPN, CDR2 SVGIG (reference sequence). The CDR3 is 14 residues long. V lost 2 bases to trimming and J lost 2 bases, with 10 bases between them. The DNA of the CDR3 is TGTGCCTGGAGTCGGGACTCCGCCTACAATGAGCAGTTCTTC. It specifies CAWSRDSAYNEQFF.

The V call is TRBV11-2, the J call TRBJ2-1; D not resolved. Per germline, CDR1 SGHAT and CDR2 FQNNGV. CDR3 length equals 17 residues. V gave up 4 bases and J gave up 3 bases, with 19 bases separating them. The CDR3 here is CASSSSSTESYYNEQFF. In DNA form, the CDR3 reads TGTGCCAGCAGCTCCTCTTCAACAGAGAGTTACTACAATGAGCAGTTCTTC.

CDR3 in DNA: TGCGCCAGCAGCTCGCCGGGAGGGCCTCACAATGAGCAGTTCTTC. Protein: CASSSPGGPHNEQFF. The chain links TRBV5-1 to TRBJ2-1; TRBD2 aligns across 8 bases. This CDR3 contains 15 residues. The V gene's germline CDR1 is SGHRS and CDR2 YFSETQ. J was trimmed by 5 bases and V by 3 bases; bases with no gene match: 7.

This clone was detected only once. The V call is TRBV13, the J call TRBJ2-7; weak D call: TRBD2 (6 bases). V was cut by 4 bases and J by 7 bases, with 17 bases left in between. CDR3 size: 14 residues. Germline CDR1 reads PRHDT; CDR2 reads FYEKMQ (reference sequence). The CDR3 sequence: CASSSGTGSWEQYF. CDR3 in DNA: TGTGCCAGCAGCTCCGGGACTGGGTCCTGGGAGCAGTACTTC.

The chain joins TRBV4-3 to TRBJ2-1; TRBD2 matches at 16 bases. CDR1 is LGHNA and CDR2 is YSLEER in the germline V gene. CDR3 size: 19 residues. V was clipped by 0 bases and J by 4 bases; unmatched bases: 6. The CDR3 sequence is CASSQEPGLAGGPYNEQFF. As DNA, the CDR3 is TGCGCCAGCAGCCAAGAACCGGGACTAGCGGGAGGGCCGTACAATGAGCAGTTCTTC.

The CDR3 nucleotides are TGTGCCAGCAGCAGAGCGGGGGAATGGTGGGCCGGGGAGCTGTTTTTT. Encoded protein: CASSRAGEWWAGELFF. The chain is built from TRBV28 and TRBJ2-2, with TRBD2 identical over 8 bases. J lost 6 bases, V lost 6 bases, and 12 bases had no gene match. Germline V gene sequence: CDR1 MDHEN, CDR2 SYDVKM. This CDR3 has 16 amino acids.

The CDR3 bases are TGTGCCAGCAAGTGGGGGGCGGGGGGAGCCCAGCATTTT. It specifies CASKWGAGGAQHF. The chain has TRBV27 and TRBJ1-5, with D possibly TRBD1 on 6 matching bases. The germline V and J ends were trimmed by 7 bases and 11 bases, with 18 bases remaining between them. Germline assignment: CDR1 MNHEY and CDR2 SMNVEV (reference sequence). This CDR3 is 13 amino acids long.

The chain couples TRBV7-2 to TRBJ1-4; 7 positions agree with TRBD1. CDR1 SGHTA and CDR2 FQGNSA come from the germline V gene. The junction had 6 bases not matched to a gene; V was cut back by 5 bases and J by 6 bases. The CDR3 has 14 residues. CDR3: CASSDRTGDEKLFF. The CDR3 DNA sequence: TGTGCCAGCAGCGACCGGACAGGAGATGAAAAACTGTTTTTT.

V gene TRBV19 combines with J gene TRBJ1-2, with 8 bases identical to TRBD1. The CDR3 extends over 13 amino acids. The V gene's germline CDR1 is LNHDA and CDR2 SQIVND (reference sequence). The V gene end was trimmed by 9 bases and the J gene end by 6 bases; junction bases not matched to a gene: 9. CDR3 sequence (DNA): TGTGCCAGCCAGCGGACAGGGAGGGATGGCTACACCTTC. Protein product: CASQRTGRDGYTF.

CDR3 in DNA: TGTGCCAGTACCCCCCAGGGCCGACGTTACACAGATACGCAGTATTTT. It yields the protein CASTPQGRRYTDTQYF. This chain connects TRBV19 to TRBJ2-3; a weak D match, TRBD1 (5 bases). The V gene's germline CDR1 is LNHDA and CDR2 SQIVND (reference sequence). This CDR3 is built from 16 residues. V lost 7 bases and J lost 2, with 19 bases in between.

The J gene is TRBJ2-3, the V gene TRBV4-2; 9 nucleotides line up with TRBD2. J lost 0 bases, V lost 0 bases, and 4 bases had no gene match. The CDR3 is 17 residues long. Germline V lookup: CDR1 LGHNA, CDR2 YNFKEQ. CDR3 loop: CASSQEGLAGSTDTQYF. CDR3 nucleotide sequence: TGTGCCAGCAGCCAAGAGGGCCTAGCGGGAAGCACAGATACGCAGTATTTT.